The clone carrying this T cell receptor beta chain occurred once. Its antigen is still unknown. Germline-derived CDR1 and CDR2 are MNHEY and SMNVEV (reference sequence). This CDR3 has 15 amino acids. Trimming took 7 bases from V and 6 from J; bases not matched to a gene: 8. From each donor, at least one pre-ART PBMC sample and at least two post-ART PBMC samples were obtained. Survey-level resolution applied to immunoSEQ assay v3.0. Libraries were prepared by immunoSEQ multiplex PCR; TCRdb keeps only in-frame clonotypes and omits some of them. This table holds over 40,000 clones, 90% to 95% found once. This specimen belongs to a study of long-term antiretroviral therapy in people with HIV. Study-level findings and limits: HIV repertoires spanned tighter CDR3 length ranges than controls did.

This TCR was sampled from a woman aged 45-65 years with HIV. The material sequenced was unsorted PBMCs, taken 3.7 years after starting antiretroviral therapy. The chain carries TRBV27 and TRBJ2-2, with 10 bases lining up with TRBD1. The CDR3 region has the DNA TGTGCCAGCACCGCGGACAGGGGGGTTCCCGGGGAGCTGTTTTTT. Encoded protein: CASTADRGVPGELFF.